What follows is one T cell receptor (beta chain) and its context. An end of the junction differs from the germline gene, which may be a read error. This entry comes from a study of blood T cells in healthy people across ages. Germline loops: CDR1 MDHEN, CDR2 SYDVKM. The CDR3 is 15 residues long. Combining a sample-barcoded 5' primer with a J-beta primer mix, a second PCR ran for 7 to 11 cycles. TCRdb re-called the 5' RACE reads with MiXCR, one entry per CDR3 protein. The table shows about 2 million distinct CDR3 sequences, with about 49% occurring only once. The V gene is TRBV28, the J gene TRBJ2-3, with D possibly matching TRBD1 (8 bases). The receptor was isolated from a woman aged 40-49 years in good health. Specimen: blood. The CDR3 loop reads CASLPYRGGTDAQYF. In nucleotides, the CDR3 is TGTGCCAGCCTTCCCTACAGGGGGGGAACAGATGCGCAGTATTTT.